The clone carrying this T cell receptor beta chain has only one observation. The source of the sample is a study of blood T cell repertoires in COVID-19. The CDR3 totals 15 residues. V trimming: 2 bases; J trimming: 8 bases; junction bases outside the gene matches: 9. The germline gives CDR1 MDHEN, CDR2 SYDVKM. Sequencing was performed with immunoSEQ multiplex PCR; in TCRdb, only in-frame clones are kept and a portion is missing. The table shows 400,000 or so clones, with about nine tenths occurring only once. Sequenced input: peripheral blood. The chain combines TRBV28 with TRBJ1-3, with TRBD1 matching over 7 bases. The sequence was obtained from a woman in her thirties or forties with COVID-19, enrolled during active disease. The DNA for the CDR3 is TGTGCCAGCAGTTTAGGGTCGCAGGGGGAATACACCATATATTTT. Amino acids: CASSLGSQGEYTIYF.